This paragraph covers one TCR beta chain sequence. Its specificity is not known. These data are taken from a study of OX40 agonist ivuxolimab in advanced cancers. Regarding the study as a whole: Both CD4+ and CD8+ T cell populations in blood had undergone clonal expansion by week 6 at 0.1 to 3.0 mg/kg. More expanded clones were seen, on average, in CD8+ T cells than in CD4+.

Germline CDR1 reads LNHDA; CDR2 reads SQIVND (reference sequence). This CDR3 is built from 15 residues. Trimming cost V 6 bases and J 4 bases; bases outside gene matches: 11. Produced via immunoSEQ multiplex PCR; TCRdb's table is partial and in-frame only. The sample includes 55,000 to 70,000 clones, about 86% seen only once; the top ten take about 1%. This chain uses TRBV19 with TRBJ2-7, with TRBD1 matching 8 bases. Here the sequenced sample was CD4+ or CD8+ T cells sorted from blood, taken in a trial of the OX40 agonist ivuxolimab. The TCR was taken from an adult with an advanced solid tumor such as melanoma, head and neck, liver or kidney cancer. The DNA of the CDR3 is TGTGCCAGTAGATATTCCGGGACAGGCCGTTACGAGCAGTACTTC. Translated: CASRYSGTGRYEQYF. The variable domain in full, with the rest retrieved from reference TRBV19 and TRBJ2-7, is DGGITQSPKYLFRKEGQNVTLSCEQNLNHDAMYWYRQDPGQGLRLIYYSQIVNDFQKGDIAEGYSVSREKKESFPLTVTSAQKNPTAFYLCASRYSGTGRYEQYFGPGTRLTVT.